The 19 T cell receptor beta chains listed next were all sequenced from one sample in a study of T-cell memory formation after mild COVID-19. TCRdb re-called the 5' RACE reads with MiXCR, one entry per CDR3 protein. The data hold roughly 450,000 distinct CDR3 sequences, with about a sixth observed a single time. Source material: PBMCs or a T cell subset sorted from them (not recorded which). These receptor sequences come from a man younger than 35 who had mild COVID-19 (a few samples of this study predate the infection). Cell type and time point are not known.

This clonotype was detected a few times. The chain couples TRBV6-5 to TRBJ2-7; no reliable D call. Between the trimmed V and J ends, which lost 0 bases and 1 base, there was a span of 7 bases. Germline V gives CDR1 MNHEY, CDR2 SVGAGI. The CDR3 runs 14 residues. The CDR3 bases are TGTGCCAGCAGTTACTCCGGCAGGTCCTACGAGCAGTACTTC. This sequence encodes CASSYSGRSYEQYF.

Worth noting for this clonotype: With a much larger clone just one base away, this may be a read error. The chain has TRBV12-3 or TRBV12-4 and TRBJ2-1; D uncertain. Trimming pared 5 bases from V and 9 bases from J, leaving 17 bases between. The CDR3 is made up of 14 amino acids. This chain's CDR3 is CASSITWIRSEQFF. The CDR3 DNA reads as TGTGCCAGCAGTATCACATGGATTCGAAGTGAGCAGTTCTTC.

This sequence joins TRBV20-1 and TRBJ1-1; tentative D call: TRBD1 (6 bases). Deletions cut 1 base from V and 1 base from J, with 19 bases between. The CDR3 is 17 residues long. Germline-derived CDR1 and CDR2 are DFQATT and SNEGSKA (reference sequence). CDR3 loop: CSARAGHLSFPNTEAFF. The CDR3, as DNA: TGCAGTGCTAGAGCGGGACACCTTTCGTTTCCGAACACTGAAGCTTTCTTT.

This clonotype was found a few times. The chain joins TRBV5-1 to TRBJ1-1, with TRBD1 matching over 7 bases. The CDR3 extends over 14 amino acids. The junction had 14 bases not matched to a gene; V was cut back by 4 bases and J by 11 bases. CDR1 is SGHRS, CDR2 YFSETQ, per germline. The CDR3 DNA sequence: TGCGCCAGCAGCCCCCCCCGGGACAGAGCTCGCGCTTTCTTT. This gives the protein CASSPPRDRARAFF.

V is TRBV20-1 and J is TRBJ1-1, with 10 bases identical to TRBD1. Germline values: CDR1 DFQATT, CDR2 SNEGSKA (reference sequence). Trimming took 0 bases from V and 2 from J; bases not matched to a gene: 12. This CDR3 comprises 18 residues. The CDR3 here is CSARDIGGQGQGNTEAFF. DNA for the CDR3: TGCAGTGCTAGAGATATTGGGGGACAGGGGCAGGGAAACACTGAAGCTTTCTTT.

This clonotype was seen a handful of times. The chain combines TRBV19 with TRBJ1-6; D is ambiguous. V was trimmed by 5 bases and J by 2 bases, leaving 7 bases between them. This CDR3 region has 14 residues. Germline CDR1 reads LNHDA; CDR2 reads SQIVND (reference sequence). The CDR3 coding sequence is TGTGCCAGTAGTCTACGGACCTATAATTCACCCCTCCACTTT. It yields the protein CASSLRTYNSPLHF.

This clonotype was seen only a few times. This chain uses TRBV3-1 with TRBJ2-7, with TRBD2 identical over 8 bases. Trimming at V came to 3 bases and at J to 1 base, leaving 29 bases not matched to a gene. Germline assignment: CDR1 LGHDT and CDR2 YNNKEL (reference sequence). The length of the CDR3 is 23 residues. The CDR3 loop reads CASSQTRGLGAGDPQEKSYEQYF. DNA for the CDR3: TGTGCCAGCAGCCAGACTCGGGGCCTTGGAGCGGGGGACCCACAAGAAAAATCCTACGAGCAGTACTTC.

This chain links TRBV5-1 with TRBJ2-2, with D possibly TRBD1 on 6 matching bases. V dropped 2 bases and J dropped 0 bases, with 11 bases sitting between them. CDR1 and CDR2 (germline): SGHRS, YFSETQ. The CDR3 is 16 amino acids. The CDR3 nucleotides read TGCGCCAGCAGCTTCTACAGGGACGCGAACACCGGGGAGCTGTTTTTT. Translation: CASSFYRDANTGELFF.

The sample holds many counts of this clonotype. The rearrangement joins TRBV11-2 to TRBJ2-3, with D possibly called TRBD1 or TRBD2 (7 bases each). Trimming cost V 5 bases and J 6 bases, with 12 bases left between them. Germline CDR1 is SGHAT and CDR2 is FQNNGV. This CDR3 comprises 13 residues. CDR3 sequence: CASSQGEGDTQYF. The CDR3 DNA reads TGTGCCAGCAGCCAGGGGGAGGGGGATACGCAGTATTTT.

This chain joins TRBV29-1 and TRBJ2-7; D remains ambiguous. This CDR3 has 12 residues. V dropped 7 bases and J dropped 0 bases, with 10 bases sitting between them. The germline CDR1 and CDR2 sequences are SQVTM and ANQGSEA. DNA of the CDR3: TGCAGCGCCTTGACAAACTCCTACGAGCAGTACTTC. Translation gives CSALTNSYEQYF.

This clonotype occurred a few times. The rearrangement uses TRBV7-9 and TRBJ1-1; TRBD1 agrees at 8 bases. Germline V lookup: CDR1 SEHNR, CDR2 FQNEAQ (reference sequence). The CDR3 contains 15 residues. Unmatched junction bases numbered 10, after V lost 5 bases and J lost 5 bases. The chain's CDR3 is CASSPRDRQGTEAFF. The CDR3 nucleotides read TGTGCCAGCAGCCCGCGGGACAGGCAAGGGACTGAAGCTTTCTTT. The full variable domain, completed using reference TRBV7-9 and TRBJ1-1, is DTGVSQNPRHKITKRGQNVTFRCDPISEHNRLYWYRQTLGQGPEFLTYFQNEAQLEKSRLLSDRFSAERPKGSFSTLEIQRTEQGDSAMYLCASSPRDRQGTEAFFGQGTRLTVV.

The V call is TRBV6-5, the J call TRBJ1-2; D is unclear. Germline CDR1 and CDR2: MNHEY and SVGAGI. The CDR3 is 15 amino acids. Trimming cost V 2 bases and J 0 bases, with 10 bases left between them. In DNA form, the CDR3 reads TGTGCCAGCAGTTACGTGTCGGGGTCTAACTATGGCTACACCTTC. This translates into CASSYVSGSNYGYTF.

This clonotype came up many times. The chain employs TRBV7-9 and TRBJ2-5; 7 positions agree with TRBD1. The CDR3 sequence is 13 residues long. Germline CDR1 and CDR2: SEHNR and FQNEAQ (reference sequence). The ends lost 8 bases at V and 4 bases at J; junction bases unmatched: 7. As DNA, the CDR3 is TGTGCCAGCTTACAGGGGCCGCTAGAGACCCAGTACTTC. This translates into CASLQGPLETQYF.

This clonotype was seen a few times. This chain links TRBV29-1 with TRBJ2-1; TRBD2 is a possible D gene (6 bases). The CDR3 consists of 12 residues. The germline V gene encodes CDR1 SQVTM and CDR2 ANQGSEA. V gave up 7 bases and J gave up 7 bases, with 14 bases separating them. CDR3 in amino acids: CSAAGGLNEQFF. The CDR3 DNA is TGCAGCGCGGCTGGGGGGTTGAATGAGCAGTTCTTC.

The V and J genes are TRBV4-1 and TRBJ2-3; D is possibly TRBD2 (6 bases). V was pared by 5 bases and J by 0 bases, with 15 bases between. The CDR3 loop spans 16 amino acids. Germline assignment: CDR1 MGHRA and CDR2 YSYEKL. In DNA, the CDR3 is TGCGCCAGCAGCTTAACGGGGGACCCGAGCACAGATACGCAGTATTTT. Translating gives CASSLTGDPSTDTQYF.

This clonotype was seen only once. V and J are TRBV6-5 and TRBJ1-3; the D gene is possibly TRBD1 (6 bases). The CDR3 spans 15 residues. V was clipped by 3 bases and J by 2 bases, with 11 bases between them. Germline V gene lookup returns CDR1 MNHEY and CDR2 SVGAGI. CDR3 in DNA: TGTGCCAGCAGTTATAACAGGGAGCCTGGAAACACCATATATTTT. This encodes CASSYNREPGNTIYF.

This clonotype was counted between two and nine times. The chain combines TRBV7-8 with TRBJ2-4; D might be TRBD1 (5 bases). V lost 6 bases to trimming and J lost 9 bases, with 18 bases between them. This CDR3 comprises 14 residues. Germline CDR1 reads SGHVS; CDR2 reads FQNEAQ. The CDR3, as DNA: TGTGCCAGCAGTTTGGATAGGGGTGGGGTCATTCAGTACTTC. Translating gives CASSLDRGGVIQYF.

In DNA, the CDR3 is TGTGCCAGCAGCTTACCCGGGACTAGCGGGGGTGAAGATACGCAGTATTTT. Translation: CASSLPGTSGGEDTQYF. The J gene is TRBJ2-3, the V gene TRBV7-2, with 14 bases fitting TRBD2. The CDR3 spans 17 residues. Germline-derived CDR1 and CDR2 are SGHTA and FQGNSA. V was pared by 2 bases and J by 5 bases, with 6 bases of the junction left unmatched.

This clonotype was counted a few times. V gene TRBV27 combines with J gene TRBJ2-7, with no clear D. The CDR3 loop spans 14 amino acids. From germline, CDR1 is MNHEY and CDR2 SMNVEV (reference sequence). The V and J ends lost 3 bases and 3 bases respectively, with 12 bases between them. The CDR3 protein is CASSFYGPNYEQYF. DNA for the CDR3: TGTGCCAGCAGTTTCTACGGACCGAACTACGAGCAGTACTTC.